A single sample gave rise to the 3 T cell receptor beta chains below, sequenced in a study of blood T cell repertoires in COVID-19. The table came from immunoSEQ multiplex PCR; TCRdb's copy has only in-frame clones and leaves some out. The sample lists around 300,000 clones, about nine tenths occurring once. Sequenced material: PBMCs or T cells enriched from blood (not recorded which). These receptor sequences come from a woman in her 40s who had recovered from COVID-19.

This clone was counted once. The chain combines TRBV27 with TRBJ2-3; tentative D call: TRBD2 (6 bases). Germline V lookup: CDR1 MNHEY, CDR2 SMNVEV (reference sequence). With 5 bases removed from V and 8 bases from J, the gap between germline ends came to 11 bases. This CDR3 region has 12 residues. This chain's CDR3 is CASSTWGGTQYF. CDR3 nucleotide sequence: TGTGCCAGCAGTACATGGGGAGGTACGCAGTATTTT.

The CDR3 spells CASSPLRQDGNTIYF. The CDR3 nucleotides are TGTGCCAGCTCACCCTTGAGACAGGACGGTAACACCATATATTTT. The chain carries TRBV18 and TRBJ1-3, with a weak D call TRBD1 (6 bases). There are 15 residues in the CDR3. Trimming cost V 3 bases and J 7 bases, with 16 bases left between them. Germline-derived CDR1 and CDR2 are KGHSH and LQKENI.

The J gene is TRBJ1-1, the V gene TRBV10-3; tentatively, D is TRBD1 (6 bases). The germline CDR1 and CDR2 sequences are ENHRY and SYGVKD. Between the trimmed V and J ends, which lost 6 bases and 5 bases, there was a span of 16 bases. The CDR3 has 14 amino acids. The CDR3 DNA follows: TGTGCCATCAGACCGCCGGGGGGCGAAACTGAAGCTTTCTTT. It encodes CAIRPPGGETEAFF.